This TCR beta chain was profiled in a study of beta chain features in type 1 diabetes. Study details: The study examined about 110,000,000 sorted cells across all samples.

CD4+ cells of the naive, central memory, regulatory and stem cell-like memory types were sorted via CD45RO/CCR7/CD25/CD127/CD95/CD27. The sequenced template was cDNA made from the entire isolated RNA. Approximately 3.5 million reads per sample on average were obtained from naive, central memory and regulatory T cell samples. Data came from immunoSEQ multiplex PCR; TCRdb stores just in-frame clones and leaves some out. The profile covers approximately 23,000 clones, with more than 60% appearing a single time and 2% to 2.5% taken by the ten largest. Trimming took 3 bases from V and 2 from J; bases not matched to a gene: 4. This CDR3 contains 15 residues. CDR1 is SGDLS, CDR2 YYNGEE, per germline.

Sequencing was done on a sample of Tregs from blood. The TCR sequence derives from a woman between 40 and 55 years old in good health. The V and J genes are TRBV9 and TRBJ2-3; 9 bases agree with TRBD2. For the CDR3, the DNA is TGTGCCAGCAGCGAGAGCGGGGGGCCCACAGATACGCAGTATTTT. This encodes CASSESGGPTDTQYF.